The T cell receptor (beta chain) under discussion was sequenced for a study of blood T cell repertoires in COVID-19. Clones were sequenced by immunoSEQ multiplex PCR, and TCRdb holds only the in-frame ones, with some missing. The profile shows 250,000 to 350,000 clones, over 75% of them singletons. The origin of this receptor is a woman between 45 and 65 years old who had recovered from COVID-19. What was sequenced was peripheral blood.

The CDR3 nucleotides are TGTGCCAGCAGTCTTGCGGGGAGCACAGATACGCAGTATTTT. As protein: CASSLAGSTDTQYF. V is TRBV6-2 or TRBV6-3 and J is TRBJ2-3; tentatively, D is TRBD2 (6 bases). The CDR3 spans 14 residues. Trimming stripped 5 bases from V and 0 bases from J, with 9 bases between. Germline CDR1 reads MNHEY; CDR2 reads SVGEGT.